This is a list of T cell receptor beta chains from one sample in a study of blood T cell repertoires in COVID-19. Sequencing used immunoSEQ multiplex PCR; TCRdb keeps in-frame clones, though not all of them. The data hold roughly 74,000 clones, with 70% to 90% observed a single time. The sample taken for sequencing was peripheral blood. The receptor set was obtained from a man aged 65 to 79 with acute or convalescent COVID-19. Both conserved end residues are part of each CDR3. Each record gives: CDR3 protein, CDR3 DNA, D gene, clone size, V gene, J gene. A D gene is named only where the DNA matches it firmly. Size tells how often a clone was seen (once, few, many) or the class of an expanded clone, and some rows leave it out.

cdr3_aa: CASSRGQASNQPQHF
cdr3_nt: TGTGCCAGTAGTAGGGGACAGGCAAGCAATCAGCCCCAGCATTTT
d_call: TRBD1
clone_size: NA
v_call: TRBV19
j_call: TRBJ1-5

cdr3_aa: CASSIWASGSQETQYF
cdr3_nt: TGTGCCAGTAGTATATGGGCTAGCGGGTCCCAAGAGACCCAGTACTTC
d_call: TRBD2
clone_size: few
v_call: TRBV19
j_call: TRBJ2-5

cdr3_aa: CASSLGAGNPNYGYTF
cdr3_nt: TGCGCCAGTTCGTTAGGGGCGGGAAATCCTAACTATGGCTACACCTTC
d_call: NA
clone_size: NA
v_call: TRBV5-1
j_call: TRBJ1-2

cdr3_aa: CASSRDRTDEAFF
cdr3_nt: TGTGCCAGCAGCCGGGACAGGACCGATGAAGCTTTCTTT
d_call: TRBD1
clone_size: NA
v_call: TRBV5-4
j_call: TRBJ1-1

cdr3_aa: CASSQNFGTGGNQPQHF
cdr3_nt: TGTGCCAGTAGTCAGAACTTTGGGACAGGGGGAAATCAGCCCCAGCATTTT
d_call: TRBD1
clone_size: NA
v_call: TRBV19
j_call: TRBJ1-5

cdr3_aa: CASSLTLRAGTGELFF
cdr3_nt: TGTGCCAGCAGCCTCACCTTACGAGCAGGCACCGGGGAGCTGTTTTTT
d_call: NA
clone_size: NA
v_call: TRBV7-2
j_call: TRBJ2-2

cdr3_aa: CAWSRSSGANVLTF
cdr3_nt: TGTGCCTGGAGTAGGAGCTCTGGGGCCAACGTCCTGACTTTC
d_call: NA
clone_size: NA
v_call: TRBV30
j_call: TRBJ2-6

cdr3_aa: CASSFGRGSYGYTF
cdr3_nt: TGTGCCAGCAGCTTTGGCAGGGGGAGTTATGGCTACACCTTC
d_call: TRBD1
clone_size: once
v_call: TRBV5-6
j_call: TRBJ1-2

cdr3_aa: CASRGGYNEQFF
cdr3_nt: TGTGCCAGCAGAGGGGGATACAATGAGCAGTTCTTC
d_call: NA
clone_size: NA
v_call: TRBV28
j_call: TRBJ2-1

cdr3_aa: CASSLVQTYEQYF
cdr3_nt: TGTGCCAGCAGCTTAGTCCAAACCTACGAGCAGTACTTC
d_call: NA
clone_size: once
v_call: TRBV7-2
j_call: TRBJ2-7

cdr3_aa: CASSSTRNNEQFF
cdr3_nt: TGTGCCAGCAGCTCGACTAGAAACAATGAGCAGTTCTTC
d_call: NA
clone_size: NA
v_call: TRBV5-6
j_call: TRBJ2-1

cdr3_aa: CASSPPRGNAEKLFF
cdr3_nt: TGTGCCAGCAGCCCTCCCAGGGGTAATGCAGAAAAACTGTTTTTT
d_call: NA
clone_size: NA
v_call: TRBV7-9
j_call: TRBJ1-4

cdr3_aa: CASSRGLAGRDTQYF
cdr3_nt: TGTGCCAGCAGCCGCGGACTAGCGGGACGGGATACGCAGTATTTT
d_call: TRBD2
clone_size: NA
v_call: TRBV14
j_call: TRBJ2-3

cdr3_aa: CASSLVLGRGQYEQYF
cdr3_nt: TGTGCCAGCAGTTTAGTGTTGGGCAGGGGGCAATACGAGCAGTACTTC
d_call: TRBD1
clone_size: NA
v_call: TRBV28
j_call: TRBJ2-7

cdr3_aa: CAWSAKTSGRAREQYF
cdr3_nt: TGTGCCTGGAGCGCTAAAACTAGCGGGAGGGCCAGGGAGCAGTACTTC
d_call: TRBD2
clone_size: few
v_call: TRBV30
j_call: TRBJ2-7

cdr3_aa: CATSGLAGGGYNEQFF
cdr3_nt: TGTGCCACCAGCGGCCTAGCGGGAGGAGGCTACAATGAGCAGTTCTTC
d_call: TRBD2
clone_size: NA
v_call: TRBV15
j_call: TRBJ2-1

cdr3_aa: CASSIGGRGQNTEAFF
cdr3_nt: TGTGCCAGTAGTATTGGGGGCAGGGGCCAGAACACTGAAGCTTTCTTT
d_call: NA
clone_size: NA
v_call: TRBV19
j_call: TRBJ1-1

cdr3_aa: CASSLQGNGANVLTF
cdr3_nt: TGTGCCAGCAGTTTACAGGGGAACGGGGCCAACGTCCTGACTTTC
d_call: NA
clone_size: NA
v_call: TRBV28
j_call: TRBJ2-6

cdr3_aa: CGAGGGEYEQYF
cdr3_nt: TGTGGTGCGGGAGGGGGCGAATACGAGCAGTACTTC
d_call: TRBD2
clone_size: many
v_call: TRBV28
j_call: TRBJ2-7

cdr3_aa: CASSISGGEQPQHF
cdr3_nt: TGTGCCAGTAGTATATCAGGGGGCGAACAGCCCCAGCATTTT
d_call: TRBD1
clone_size: NA
v_call: TRBV19
j_call: TRBJ1-5

cdr3_aa: CASSFSDRGRVFRTALFF
cdr3_nt: TGTGCCAGCAGCTTCTCTGACAGGGGGCGCGTGTTCAGGACGGCTCTTTTCTTT
d_call: TRBD1
clone_size: NA
v_call: TRBV7-8
j_call: TRBJ1-1

cdr3_aa: CASSGDSRNEQFF
cdr3_nt: TGTGCCAGCAGCGGGGACTCCCGCAATGAGCAGTTCTTC
d_call: NA
clone_size: NA
v_call: TRBV5-6
j_call: TRBJ2-1

cdr3_aa: CASSPVGNTEAFF
cdr3_nt: TGTGCCAGCTCACCAGTCGGGAACACTGAAGCTTTCTTT
d_call: NA
clone_size: NA
v_call: TRBV18
j_call: TRBJ1-1

cdr3_aa: CASSQVYPRQGAQTEAFF
cdr3_nt: TGTGCCAGCAGCCAAGTATATCCTCGACAGGGGGCGCAGACTGAAGCTTTCTTT
d_call: TRBD1
clone_size: NA
v_call: TRBV3-1/TRBV3-2
j_call: TRBJ1-1

cdr3_aa: CASSNNTQGEAFF
cdr3_nt: TGTGCCAGCAGCAATAACACCCAGGGAGAAGCTTTCTTT
d_call: NA
clone_size: NA
v_call: TRBV21-1
j_call: TRBJ1-1

cdr3_aa: CSVVRGGYGYTF
cdr3_nt: TGCAGCGTTGTCCGGGGTGGCTATGGCTACACCTTC
d_call: NA
clone_size: once
v_call: TRBV29-1
j_call: TRBJ1-2

cdr3_aa: CASSLTRGTEAFF
cdr3_nt: TGTGCCAGCAGCCTGACCCGGGGCACTGAAGCTTTCTTT
d_call: NA
clone_size: NA
v_call: TRBV3-1/TRBV3-2
j_call: TRBJ1-1

cdr3_aa: CASEVDRGLSEQFF
cdr3_nt: TGTGCCAGCGAGGTGGACAGGGGATTGAGTGAGCAGTTCTTC
d_call: TRBD1
clone_size: NA
v_call: TRBV2
j_call: TRBJ2-1

cdr3_aa: CASSMPDRGLDQPQHF
cdr3_nt: TGTGCCAGTAGTATGCCCGACAGGGGTCTAGATCAGCCCCAGCATTTT
d_call: TRBD1
clone_size: NA
v_call: TRBV19
j_call: TRBJ1-5

cdr3_aa: CASRPTRGGETQYF
cdr3_nt: TGTGCCAGCAGACCCACCAGAGGTGGAGAGACCCAGTACTTC
d_call: NA
clone_size: NA
v_call: TRBV7-9
j_call: TRBJ2-5

cdr3_aa: CASSDLRGYTF
cdr3_nt: TGTGCCAGCAGTGACTTACGGGGCTACACCTTC
d_call: NA
clone_size: NA
v_call: TRBV28
j_call: TRBJ1-2

cdr3_aa: CASSPRASGGARYNEQFF
cdr3_nt: TGTGCCAGCTCACCACGGGCTAGCGGGGGGGCGAGGTACAATGAGCAGTTCTTC
d_call: TRBD2
clone_size: NA
v_call: TRBV18
j_call: TRBJ2-1

cdr3_aa: CASSRFERSDEQYF
cdr3_nt: TGTGCCAGCAGTAGATTCGAAAGATCCGATGAGCAGTACTTC
d_call: NA
clone_size: NA
v_call: TRBV7-8
j_call: TRBJ2-7

cdr3_aa: CASRKTSYNEQFF
cdr3_nt: TGTGCCAGCAGAAAAACATCCTACAATGAGCAGTTCTTC
d_call: NA
clone_size: NA
v_call: TRBV28
j_call: TRBJ2-1

cdr3_aa: CASSRRTDEQYF
cdr3_nt: TGTGCCAGCAGCCGACGGACAGACGAGCAGTACTTC
d_call: NA
clone_size: NA
v_call: TRBV3-1/TRBV3-2
j_call: TRBJ2-7

cdr3_aa: CASSEYSGKTDTQYF
cdr3_nt: TGTGCCAGCAGTGAATATTCGGGGAAGACAGATACGCAGTATTTT
d_call: NA
clone_size: NA
v_call: TRBV25-1
j_call: TRBJ2-3

cdr3_aa: CASSTRGSGKGNEQFF
cdr3_nt: TGCGCCAGCAGCACCCGAGGTAGCGGGAAGGGGAATGAGCAGTTCTTC
d_call: TRBD2
clone_size: NA
v_call: TRBV5-1
j_call: TRBJ2-1

cdr3_aa: CASSLAPATAGELFF
cdr3_nt: TGTGCCAGCAGCTTAGCTCCAGCGACCGCCGGGGAGCTGTTTTTT
d_call: NA
clone_size: NA
v_call: TRBV7-2
j_call: TRBJ2-2

cdr3_aa: CASSQGSGNQPQHF
cdr3_nt: TGTGCCAGCTCGCAGGGTTCGGGCAATCAGCCCCAGCATTTT
d_call: NA
clone_size: NA
v_call: TRBV18
j_call: TRBJ1-5

cdr3_aa: CASSPGTGTLHGYTF
cdr3_nt: TGCGCCAGCAGCCCCGGGACAGGGACTCTGCATGGCTACACCTTC
d_call: TRBD1
clone_size: few
v_call: TRBV5-1
j_call: TRBJ1-2

cdr3_aa: CASSLRTGVSGNTIYF
cdr3_nt: TGTGCCAGCAGCTTGAGGACAGGGGTCTCTGGAAACACCATATATTTT
d_call: TRBD1
clone_size: NA
v_call: TRBV5-6
j_call: TRBJ1-3

cdr3_aa: CASSLGLRETQYF
cdr3_nt: TGTGCCAGCAGCTTAGGCCTACGAGAGACCCAGTACTTC
d_call: NA
clone_size: NA
v_call: TRBV11-2
j_call: TRBJ2-5

cdr3_aa: CASSNGGAEAFF
cdr3_nt: TGTGCCAGCAGTAACGGGGGGGCTGAAGCTTTCTTT
d_call: NA
clone_size: few
v_call: TRBV6-2/TRBV6-3
j_call: TRBJ1-1

cdr3_aa: CAWIGLGALF
cdr3_nt: TGTGCCTGGATAGGCCTTGGGGCCCTCTTT
d_call: NA
clone_size: NA
v_call: TRBV30
j_call: TRBJ1-1

cdr3_aa: CASSLKGGDTQYF
cdr3_nt: TGTGCCAGCAGCTTAAAGGGAGGGGATACGCAGTATTTT
d_call: TRBD2
clone_size: NA
v_call: TRBV11-2
j_call: TRBJ2-3

cdr3_aa: CASSFRNRSPLHF
cdr3_nt: TGTGCCAGTAGTTTCCGTAATAGATCACCCCTCCACTTT
d_call: NA
clone_size: NA
v_call: TRBV19
j_call: TRBJ1-6

cdr3_aa: CASSQGLNDRGLFF
cdr3_nt: TGTGCCAGCAGCCAAGGGCTTAATGATCGGGGGCTGTTTTTT
d_call: NA
clone_size: NA
v_call: TRBV3-1/TRBV3-2
j_call: TRBJ2-2

cdr3_aa: CASSFPNTEAFF
cdr3_nt: TGTGCCAGCAGCTTCCCTAACACTGAAGCTTTCTTT
d_call: NA
clone_size: few
v_call: TRBV7-9
j_call: TRBJ1-1

cdr3_aa: CASSTLGAGVGQPQHF
cdr3_nt: TGTGCCAGCAGTACCCTGGGGGCAGGTGTGGGGCAGCCCCAGCATTTT
d_call: NA
clone_size: NA
v_call: TRBV28
j_call: TRBJ1-5

cdr3_aa: CASSYPWTGEAFF
cdr3_nt: TGTGCCAGCAGTTACCCGTGGACAGGTGAAGCTTTCTTT
d_call: TRBD1
clone_size: NA
v_call: TRBV6-5
j_call: TRBJ1-1

cdr3_aa: CASSLDGGNGNQPQHF
cdr3_nt: TGCGCCAGCAGCTTGGATGGGGGGAATGGCAATCAGCCCCAGCATTTT
d_call: NA
clone_size: NA
v_call: TRBV5-1
j_call: TRBJ1-5

cdr3_aa: CASSLPGQILHF
cdr3_nt: TGTGCCAGCAGCTTACCGGGACAGATTTTGCATTTT
d_call: TRBD1
clone_size: NA
v_call: TRBV5-4
j_call: TRBJ1-5

cdr3_aa: CASSLDRGRVETQYF
cdr3_nt: TGTGCCAGCAGCTTAGACAGGGGTAGAGTGGAGACCCAGTACTTC
d_call: TRBD1
clone_size: NA
v_call: TRBV7-2
j_call: TRBJ2-5

cdr3_aa: CASREGKSSYNEQFF
cdr3_nt: TGTGCCAGCAGGGAGGGGAAAAGCTCCTACAATGAGCAGTTCTTC
d_call: NA
clone_size: NA
v_call: TRBV6-5
j_call: TRBJ2-1

cdr3_aa: CASSLDSYNEQFF
cdr3_nt: TGTGCCAGCAGCTTGGACAGCTACAATGAGCAGTTCTTC
d_call: NA
clone_size: NA
v_call: TRBV6-2/TRBV6-3
j_call: TRBJ2-1

cdr3_aa: CASTLGNYGYTF
cdr3_nt: TGTGCCAGCACTCTTGGCAACTATGGCTACACCTTC
d_call: NA
clone_size: NA
v_call: TRBV2
j_call: TRBJ1-2

cdr3_aa: CAISESPGGYTF
cdr3_nt: TGTGCCATCAGTGAGTCTCCGGGGGGCTACACCTTC
d_call: NA
clone_size: once
v_call: TRBV10-3
j_call: TRBJ1-2

cdr3_aa: CASSQDSGLTEAFF
cdr3_nt: TGCGCCAGCAGCCAGGATTCAGGGTTGACTGAAGCTTTCTTT
d_call: NA
clone_size: few
v_call: TRBV4-3
j_call: TRBJ1-1

cdr3_aa: CAISPFGTGYNSPLHF
cdr3_nt: TGTGCCATCAGCCCCTTCGGGACAGGGTATAATTCACCCCTCCACTTT
d_call: TRBD1
clone_size: once
v_call: TRBV10-3
j_call: TRBJ1-6